A selection of T cell receptor beta chains follows, all from one sample in a study of blood T cell repertoires in COVID-19. Libraries were prepared by immunoSEQ multiplex PCR; TCRdb keeps only in-frame clonotypes and omits some of them. In the table there are 52,000 or so clones, 65% to 90% of which are singletons. The material sequenced was peripheral blood. All receptors come from a human donor in a cohort sampled during active COVID-19. The CDR3 runs from the conserved cysteine through the conserved F or W. Each record gives: D gene, V gene, J gene, clone size, CDR3 protein, CDR3 DNA. A D gene is named only where the DNA matches it firmly. Rows may omit the clone size; those that give it use once, few, many or a size class.

D gene: NA; V gene: TRBV4-1; J gene: TRBJ1-2; clone size: NA; CDR3 protein: CASSQGTGLGNYGYTF; CDR3 DNA: TGCGCCAGCAGCCAAGGAACAGGGCTTGGGAACTATGGCTACACCTTC
D gene: NA; V gene: TRBV15; J gene: TRBJ2-7; clone size: NA; CDR3 protein: CATSRDPLGEEGVNYEQYF; CDR3 DNA: TGTGCCACCAGCAGAGATCCGCTTGGGGAAGAGGGGGTGAACTACGAGCAGTACTTC
D gene: TRBD1; V gene: TRBV6-1; J gene: TRBJ1-2; clone size: once; CDR3 protein: CASSEQFMGTGGYGYTF; CDR3 DNA: TGTGCCAGCAGTGAACAGTTTATGGGGACAGGGGGCTATGGCTACACCTTC
D gene: NA; V gene: TRBV18; J gene: TRBJ2-7; clone size: NA; CDR3 protein: CASSPRQDSYEQYF; CDR3 DNA: TGTGCCAGCTCACCCAGACAGGACTCCTACGAGCAGTACTTC
D gene: NA; V gene: TRBV6-4; J gene: TRBJ2-2; clone size: few; CDR3 protein: CASTPEGGSNTGELFF; CDR3 DNA: TGTGCCAGCACTCCGGAAGGGGGTTCGAACACCGGGGAGCTGTTTTTT
D gene: TRBD2; V gene: TRBV7-8; J gene: TRBJ2-1; clone size: NA; CDR3 protein: CASSRPPGTSNNEQFF; CDR3 DNA: TGTGCCAGCAGCAGACCCCCCGGGACTAGTAACAATGAGCAGTTCTTC
D gene: NA; V gene: TRBV7-9; J gene: TRBJ2-1; clone size: once; CDR3 protein: CASREPGSGWGHEQFF; CDR3 DNA: TGTGCCAGCAGGGAGCCGGGATCGGGATGGGGGCATGAGCAGTTCTTC
D gene: TRBD2; V gene: TRBV5-1; J gene: TRBJ2-1; clone size: NA; CDR3 protein: CASSYSGGPNEQFF; CDR3 DNA: TGCGCCAGCAGCTATAGCGGGGGGCCCAATGAGCAGTTCTTC
D gene: TRBD1; V gene: TRBV19; J gene: TRBJ1-1; clone size: NA; CDR3 protein: CASWQGSRQGGNTEAFF; CDR3 DNA: TGTGCCAGTTGGCAAGGGTCCCGACAGGGTGGGAACACTGAAGCTTTCTTT
D gene: NA; V gene: TRBV7-9; J gene: TRBJ1-2; clone size: NA; CDR3 protein: CASSLGQGTLYGYTF; CDR3 DNA: TGTGCCAGCAGCTTAGGGCAGGGGACCCTATATGGCTACACCTTC
D gene: TRBD2; V gene: TRBV9; J gene: TRBJ2-5; clone size: once; CDR3 protein: CASSVGGGPFETQYF; CDR3 DNA: TGTGCCAGCAGCGTTGGGGGAGGGCCGTTCGAGACCCAGTACTTC
D gene: NA; V gene: TRBV2; J gene: TRBJ2-7; clone size: NA; CDR3 protein: CANRPLNYEQYF; CDR3 DNA: TGTGCCAACCGCCCCCTAAACTACGAGCAGTACTTC
D gene: TRBD1; V gene: TRBV11-3; J gene: TRBJ2-1; clone size: NA; CDR3 protein: CASSQGQGSYNEQFF; CDR3 DNA: TGTGCCAGCAGCCAAGGACAGGGCTCCTACAATGAGCAGTTCTTC
D gene: NA; V gene: TRBV4-2; J gene: TRBJ2-7; clone size: NA; CDR3 protein: CASSQDRVLASYEQYF; CDR3 DNA: TGTGCCAGCAGCCAAGATCGGGTACTTGCTTCCTACGAGCAGTACTTC
D gene: NA; V gene: TRBV19; J gene: TRBJ2-1; clone size: NA; CDR3 protein: CASTPRQDISYNEQFF; CDR3 DNA: TGTGCCAGTACCCCAAGACAGGACATTTCCTACAATGAGCAGTTCTTC
D gene: NA; V gene: TRBV24-1; J gene: TRBJ2-2; clone size: NA; CDR3 protein: CATSDLGGGPYTGELFF; CDR3 DNA: TGTGCCACCAGTGATTTAGGGGGAGGGCCATACACCGGGGAGCTGTTTTTT
D gene: TRBD2; V gene: TRBV9; J gene: TRBJ2-3; clone size: NA; CDR3 protein: CASSRLAHSTDTQYF; CDR3 DNA: TGTGCCAGCAGCAGACTAGCACACAGCACAGATACGCAGTATTTT
D gene: TRBD2; V gene: TRBV15; J gene: TRBJ2-6; clone size: NA; CDR3 protein: CATGGAGANVLTF; CDR3 DNA: TGTGCCACCGGGGGGGCTGGGGCCAACGTCCTGACTTTC
D gene: NA; V gene: TRBV7-6; J gene: TRBJ2-1; clone size: NA; CDR3 protein: CASSLDSFSGNEQFF; CDR3 DNA: TGTGCCAGCAGCTTGGACTCCTTTTCGGGCAATGAGCAGTTCTTC
D gene: NA; V gene: TRBV5-4; J gene: TRBJ1-3; clone size: NA; CDR3 protein: CASSLQGPSGNTIYF; CDR3 DNA: TGTGCCAGCAGCTTACAGGGACCCTCTGGAAACACCATATATTTT
D gene: TRBD1; V gene: TRBV11-3; J gene: TRBJ2-1; clone size: NA; CDR3 protein: CASSPGQGTYNEQFF; CDR3 DNA: TGTGCCAGCAGCCCGGGACAGGGTACCTACAATGAGCAGTTCTTC
D gene: TRBD1; V gene: TRBV28; J gene: TRBJ1-1; clone size: NA; CDR3 protein: CASSLIGQVQMNTEAFF; CDR3 DNA: TGTGCCAGCAGTTTGATAGGACAGGTCCAAATGAACACTGAAGCTTTCTTT
D gene: TRBD2; V gene: TRBV5-1; J gene: TRBJ2-2; clone size: NA; CDR3 protein: CASGTSGIVGELFF; CDR3 DNA: TGCGCCAGCGGGACTAGCGGGATAGTCGGGGAGCTGTTTTTT
D gene: NA; V gene: TRBV6-5; J gene: TRBJ1-3; clone size: NA; CDR3 protein: CASSIQDSIGNTIYF; CDR3 DNA: TGTGCCAGCAGTATACAGGATTCCATTGGAAACACCATATATTTT
D gene: NA; V gene: TRBV12-5; J gene: TRBJ2-3; clone size: NA; CDR3 protein: CASGLVGTGVRPSTDTQYF; CDR3 DNA: TGTGCTAGTGGTTTGGTGGGAACGGGAGTAAGACCTAGCACAGATACGCAGTATTTT
D gene: TRBD2; V gene: TRBV3-1/TRBV3-2; J gene: TRBJ2-1; clone size: NA; CDR3 protein: CASSQMGLADNEQFF; CDR3 DNA: TGTGCCAGCAGCCAAATGGGACTAGCGGACAATGAGCAGTTCTTC
D gene: NA; V gene: TRBV3-1/TRBV3-2; J gene: TRBJ2-1; clone size: NA; CDR3 protein: CASSPLRRGEQFF; CDR3 DNA: TGTGCCAGCAGCCCTTTAAGGAGAGGTGAGCAGTTCTTC
D gene: TRBD1; V gene: TRBV5-4; J gene: TRBJ2-3; clone size: NA; CDR3 protein: CASSTKTGGTDTQYF; CDR3 DNA: TGTGCCAGCAGCACAAAGACAGGGGGCACAGATACGCAGTATTTT
D gene: NA; V gene: TRBV7-9; J gene: TRBJ1-6; clone size: NA; CDR3 protein: CASSLGFRQHNSPLHF; CDR3 DNA: TGTGCCAGCAGCCTCGGTTTTAGACAGCATAATTCACCCCTCCACTTT
D gene: NA; V gene: TRBV28; J gene: TRBJ1-5; clone size: NA; CDR3 protein: CASSPLQGTNQPQHF; CDR3 DNA: TGTGCCAGCAGTCCACTACAGGGTACCAATCAGCCCCAGCATTTT
D gene: TRBD1; V gene: TRBV4-2; J gene: TRBJ2-5; clone size: NA; CDR3 protein: CASSQPDRGQETQYF; CDR3 DNA: TGTGCCAGCAGCCAACCGGACAGGGGGCAAGAGACCCAGTACTTC
D gene: NA; V gene: TRBV7-2; J gene: TRBJ2-4; clone size: NA; CDR3 protein: CASSLLGVGSKNIQYF; CDR3 DNA: TGTGCCAGCAGCTTGTTGGGAGTGGGGTCCAAAAACATTCAGTACTTC
D gene: NA; V gene: TRBV5-1; J gene: TRBJ2-5; clone size: NA; CDR3 protein: CASSSNTGSQETQYF; CDR3 DNA: TGCGCCAGCAGCTCGAACACAGGGTCTCAAGAGACCCAGTACTTC
D gene: NA; V gene: TRBV11-3; J gene: TRBJ1-1; clone size: NA; CDR3 protein: CASSETGQTNTEAFF; CDR3 DNA: TGTGCCAGCAGCGAAACCGGACAGACGAACACTGAAGCTTTCTTT
D gene: TRBD1; V gene: TRBV5-4; J gene: TRBJ2-5; clone size: NA; CDR3 protein: CASSSGTGVRQETQYF; CDR3 DNA: TGTGCCAGCAGCTCCGGGACAGGGGTTAGGCAAGAGACCCAGTACTTC
D gene: NA; V gene: TRBV6-4; J gene: TRBJ1-1; clone size: few; CDR3 protein: CASSVEGNTEAFF; CDR3 DNA: TGTGCCAGCAGTGTGGAGGGGAACACTGAAGCTTTCTTT
D gene: NA; V gene: TRBV19; J gene: TRBJ2-5; clone size: few; CDR3 protein: CAITQGENQRPHTDRETQYF; CDR3 DNA: TGTGCCATCACACAGGGCGAGAACCAACGACCGCACACCGACCGAGAGACCCAGTACTTC
D gene: TRBD2; V gene: TRBV27; J gene: TRBJ2-3; clone size: NA; CDR3 protein: CASGPGTTSTDTQYF; CDR3 DNA: TGTGCCAGCGGCCCCGGGACTACTAGCACAGATACGCAGTATTTT